The 10 T cell receptor beta chains below were found in one sample sequenced in a study of cytomegalovirus exposure and HLA in healthy donors. A multiplex PCR was run with 60 Vbeta primers and 13 Jbeta primers. Profiled with immunoSEQ multiplex PCR; TCRdb holds only in-frame clones, not every one. The sample has about 200,000 clones, 65% to 85% seen once; the top ten hold about 1.8%. The sample consisted of PBMCs. These receptors came from a man aged 50-60 years in good health and CMV-seronegative.

The chain couples TRBV10-1 to TRBJ2-7, with D maybe TRBD2 (7 bases). The V and J ends lost 9 bases and 5 bases respectively, with 11 bases between them. CDR3 length: 11 residues. Germline V CDR1 and CDR2: WNHNN, SYGVQD (reference sequence). This CDR3 is CARQGGHEQYF. The CDR3 region has the DNA TGCGCCAGACAGGGAGGGCACGAGCAGTACTTC.

The V and J genes are TRBV19 and TRBJ2-7; 9 bases are a match to TRBD2. The trim removed 5 bases at V and 1 base at J, leaving 9 bases unmatched. Germline loops: CDR1 LNHDA, CDR2 SQIVND (reference sequence). This CDR3 is 16 amino acids long. CDR3 DNA: TGTGCCAGTAGTCCAACCTCGACTAGCGGTTCCTACGAGCAGTACTTC. Translation gives CASSPTSTSGSYEQYF. The variable domain in full, with the rest retrieved from reference TRBV19 and TRBJ2-7, is DGGITQSPKYLFRKEGQNVTLSCEQNLNHDAMYWYRQDPGQGLRLIYYSQIVNDFQKGDIAEGYSVSREKKESFPLTVTSAQKNPTAFYLCASSPTSTSGSYEQYFGPGTRLTVT.

V usage is TRBV30 and J usage is TRBJ2-7; D is unclear. Trimming took off 4 bases at V and 6 bases at J, with 10 bases between the two ends. CDR3 length equals 11 residues. Germline V gene data show CDR1 as GTSNPN and CDR2 as SVGIG (reference sequence). CDR3 in amino acids: CAWKRVSEQYF. CDR3 coding DNA: TGTGCCTGGAAGCGAGTCAGCGAGCAGTACTTC. Supplemented by reference TRBV30 and TRBJ2-7, the full variable domain reads SQTIHQWPATLVQPVGSPLSLECTVEGTSNPNLYWYRQAAGRGLQLLFYSVGIGQISSEVPQNLSASRPQDRQFILSSKKLLLSDSGFYLCAWKRVSEQYFGPGTRLTVT.

This clone was observed a handful of times. The rearrangement links TRBV28 to TRBJ1-2, with 9 bases identical to TRBD1. The J segment lost 7 bases and the V segment lost 2 bases, leaving 2 bases of the junction unmatched. The CDR3 sequence is 13 residues long. Germline V CDR1 and CDR2: MDHEN, SYDVKM. CDR3 sequence reads: CASSLNRGLGYTF. The DNA for the CDR3 is TGTGCCAGCAGTTTAAACAGGGGGCTTGGCTACACCTTC.

In this sample, this clone turned up a few times. This chain uses TRBV7-9 with TRBJ1-5; 7 bases are shared with TRBD1. Unmatched junction bases numbered 4, after V lost 4 bases and J lost 4 bases. Germline V gene sequence: CDR1 SEHNR, CDR2 FQNEAQ (reference sequence). This CDR3 region has 14 residues. The CDR3 here is CASSWDSKNQPQHF. CDR3 DNA: TGTGCCAGCAGCTGGGACAGTAAAAATCAGCCCCAGCATTTT.

DNA for the CDR3: TGTGCCAGTAGTTCATACCCCCGGTTCGGGAATGAAAAACTGTTTTTT. The encoded protein is CASSSYPRFGNEKLFF. The chain is built from TRBV19 and TRBJ1-4; D call uncertain. This CDR3 spans 16 amino acids. With 5 bases removed from V and 5 bases from J, the gap between germline ends came to 18 bases. The germline CDR1 and CDR2 sequences are LNHDA and SQIVND (reference sequence).

V is TRBV5-8 and J is TRBJ2-1; 15 bases map to TRBD2. V shed 4 bases and J 10 bases; nucleotides not matched to a gene: 21. CDR1 is SGHTS, CDR2 YDEGEE, per germline. This CDR3 is 20 amino acids long. The CDR3 region has the DNA TGTGCCAGCAGCCCTACAATCCCCAGGAGGGGACTAGCGGGAGGAATCGAGCAGTTCTTC. Encoded protein: CASSPTIPRRGLAGGIEQFF.

This chain links TRBV30 with TRBJ2-3; weak D call: TRBD2 (5 bases). Germline V gene lookup returns CDR1 GTSNPN and CDR2 SVGIG (reference sequence). CDR3 length: 14 amino acids. CDR3 region: CGLSRRVNTDTQYF. In nucleotides, the CDR3 is TGTGGACTTTCACGGCGGGTAAACACAGATACGCAGTATTTT.

The gene calls are TRBV7-7 and TRBJ2-5; 9 nucleotides line up with TRBD1. The V gene end was trimmed by 5 bases and the J gene end by 5 bases; junction bases not matched to a gene: 6. Germline assignment: CDR1 SSHAT and CDR2 FNYEAQ (reference sequence). The CDR3 is 14 residues long. This chain's CDR3 is CASSRGQGPETQYF. CDR3 DNA sequence: TGTGCCAGCAGCCGGGGACAGGGCCCGGAGACCCAGTACTTC.

The V gene is TRBV9, the J gene TRBJ2-3; perhaps TRBD1 as D (5 bases). CDR3 length: 16 amino acids. Germline CDR1 reads SGDLS; CDR2 reads YYNGEE. The V end lost 4 bases, the J end lost 2 bases, and 17 bases lay between the germline ends. The CDR3 sequence: CASSHSRGQFTDTQYF. The CDR3 nucleotides are TGTGCCAGCAGCCATTCCCGAGGACAATTCACAGATACGCAGTATTTT.